This T cell receptor beta chain was found in a study of blood T cell repertoires in COVID-19. Study at large: In each case, the material was cDNA or gDNA derived from T cells, B-cell-depleted T cells, or PBMCs.

Individuals aged roughly 18 to 95 years were recruited from about two dozen US areas. Clinical history as reported by participants underpinned cohort assignment. The germline gives CDR1 GTSNPN, CDR2 SVGIG (reference sequence). This CDR3 has 14 residues. Trimming cost V 3 bases and J 4 bases; bases outside gene matches: 9. Original analysis: Estimates of nucleated cell counts were drawn from the amplification of reference gene primers. This table comes from immunoSEQ multiplex PCR, and its TCRdb copy is limited to in-frame clones, with some not included. Clone size and V and J calls were adopted from that table, with D and trimming inferred from the DNA. Here the sample spans around 240,000 clones, roughly nine tenths being singletons.

This TCR was sampled from a human donor in a cohort exposed to, infected with or recovered from COVID-19 (not recorded which). The donor label of this sample is uncertain. The rearrangement uses TRBV30 and TRBJ2-7; 7 nucleotides agree with TRBD1. The sample taken for sequencing was PBMCs or T cells enriched from blood (not recorded which). CDR3 loop: CAWRRQGSLYEQYF. CDR3 DNA sequence: TGTGCCTGGAGGAGACAGGGATCACTTTACGAGCAGTACTTC.